This TCR beta chain emerged from a study of spatial heterogeneity in lung cancer (dated 2019 in TCRdb). About the investigation overall: Beta-chain transcripts were consistently detected in greater numbers than alpha-chain transcripts, which likely reflected higher beta-chain transcript abundance. In the raw uncorrected reads, each unique combination of TCR and UMI appeared on average more than ten times. At surgery, some 220 tumor regions, almost 65 matched nontumor lung samples and fewer than 60 PBMC samples were TCR-sequenced for both alpha and beta chains. Nonsynonymous mutation counts, determined by whole-exome sequencing of tumor tissue, were related to features of the TCR repertoire. TCR transcript counts in tumor regions correlated strongly with a T cell transcriptional module score from matched bulk RNA-seq. In non-small cell lung cancer, the study quantitatively compared TCR alpha and beta repertoires across several tumor regions, matched nontumor lung, and blood. Results and caveats for the whole study, not just this receptor: Counts of ubiquitous and regional expanded TCRs were found to correlate with counts of ubiquitous and regional nonsynonymous mutations, respectively. The tumor nonsynonymous mutation count correlated with the number of expanded intratumoral alpha and beta TCRs. Estimated TCR-seq coverage of tumor T cells was only roughly 7% for alpha chains and roughly 12% for beta chains. Additional single-cell paired TCR alpha and beta sequencing was considered necessary to confirm, at a functional level, the hypothesis that regional TCRs recognize regional mutations.

By its share of the sample, this clonotype is medium-sized (0.01 to 0.1%). Which antigen it targets is not known. No base-level quality is on record; no much larger clone is a single base apart. The method was 5' RACE. TCRdb lists the instrument as NextSeq 500. In the TCR library protocol, a unique molecular identifier was attached to each TCR cDNA molecule so that PCR and sequencing errors could be corrected. Concerning the study's data processing: TCR identification, UMI-based error correction and CDR3 extraction were all carried out with Decombinator tools. TCRs above a frequency of 2 per 1,000, corresponding to the top 1% of the tumor frequency distribution, were defined as expanded. Expanded tumor TCRs statistically deemed absent (corrected P<0.05) from at least one tumor region were classed as regional, and all other expanded tumor TCRs were classed as ubiquitous. Each repertoire was subsampled 100 times to 5,000 TCRs, after which Renyi diversity was computed with the R vegan package. CDR3 similarity networks were constructed using string-kernel similarity of amino acid triplets, with links drawn between CDR3s whose pairwise similarity was above 0.82. TCRdb's own reprocessing of the public reads used fastp at Q25 and MiXCR and kept productive beta chains. Here each entry gathers all rows of one CDR3 protein and keeps the most common genes and DNA. TCRdb's processing, not the study's, gives the V and J calls here. The sample table shows about 5,700 distinct CDR3 sequences, and 13% are seen once. The ten largest clones represent 15% of the sample.

The intended sense of this specimen's time point label: sample taken at primary tumor resection. Samples were obtained from about 69 patients with early-stage, untreated non-small cell lung cancer from the lung TRACERx cohort. For TCR sequencing, whole RNA was extracted from tumor and nontumor lung tissue, or from cryopreserved PBMC samples, and no cell sorting was done. Only patients for whom sufficient RNA was available from at least two tumor regions were selected for TCR sequencing. A lung pathologist reviewed the tumor and adjacent nontumor lung specimens before the specimens were selected. CDR1 and CDR2 are drawn from the germline V gene (reference sequence): MNHEY, SMNVEV. The CDR3 measures 17 amino acids from cysteine to phenylalanine. Only CDR3 DNA is held: 51 bases, read in frame from base 1. At the junction V is shortened by 5 bases and J by 8 bases; bases outside the gene matches: 10.

The receptor was derived from a female donor with early-stage non-small cell lung cancer. This receptor chain uses TRBV27 and TRBJ1-6; 12 bases in the junction line up with TRBD1. The material was lung tumor tissue, obtained at surgery. The DNA reads as follows: TGTGCCAGCAGTCATAAACCGGGACAGGGGGCGTATTCACCCCTCCACTTT. It translates as CASSHKPGQGAYSPLHF.